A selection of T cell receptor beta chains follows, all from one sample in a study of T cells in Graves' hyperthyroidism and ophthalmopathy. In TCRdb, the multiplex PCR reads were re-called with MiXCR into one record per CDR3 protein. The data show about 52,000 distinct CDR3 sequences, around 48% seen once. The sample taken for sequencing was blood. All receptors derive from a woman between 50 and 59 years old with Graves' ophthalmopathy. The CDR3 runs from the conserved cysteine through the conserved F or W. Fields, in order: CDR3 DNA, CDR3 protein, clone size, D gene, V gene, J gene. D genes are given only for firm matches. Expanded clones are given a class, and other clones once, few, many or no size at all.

CDR3 DNA: TGTGCCAGCAGCCCACTTCCCTACAATGAGCAGTTCTTC; CDR3 protein: CASSPLPYNEQFF; clone size: medium-sized; D gene: NA; V gene: TRBV7-6; J gene: TRBJ2-1
CDR3 DNA: TGTGCCATCACCCCTGACCGTTCCTACGAGCAGTACTTC; CDR3 protein: CAITPDRSYEQYF; clone size: medium-sized; D gene: NA; V gene: TRBV10-3; J gene: TRBJ2-7
CDR3 DNA: TGTGCCAGCAGCCGCGGACCTAACAATGAGCAGTTCTTC; CDR3 protein: CASSRGPNNEQFF; clone size: medium-sized; D gene: NA; V gene: TRBV7-6; J gene: TRBJ2-1
CDR3 DNA: TGTGCCAGCTCACCACCCAGAGGTCAGCCCCAGCATTTT; CDR3 protein: CASSPPRGQPQHF; clone size: NA; D gene: NA; V gene: TRBV18; J gene: TRBJ1-5
CDR3 DNA: TGTGCCGGCAGCCGGGACAGGGGAGGCACCGGGGAGCTGTTTTTT; CDR3 protein: CAGSRDRGGTGELFF; clone size: NA; D gene: TRBD1; V gene: TRBV7-3; J gene: TRBJ2-2
CDR3 DNA: TGCAGTGCCCGCTTCACAGAAGACACTGAAGCTTTCTTT; CDR3 protein: CSARFTEDTEAFF; clone size: NA; D gene: NA; V gene: TRBV20-1; J gene: TRBJ1-1
CDR3 DNA: TGTGCCAGCAGCCCGGGACTAGACAAAGAGACCCAGTACTTC; CDR3 protein: CASSPGLDKETQYF; clone size: many; D gene: TRBD2; V gene: TRBV7-9; J gene: TRBJ2-5
CDR3 DNA: TGCGCCAGCAGTGAACGAGGGGACACCTATGGCTACACCTTC; CDR3 protein: CASSERGDTYGYTF; clone size: medium-sized; D gene: NA; V gene: TRBV10-2; J gene: TRBJ1-2
CDR3 DNA: TGCGCCAGCAGCCCCTCTGACAGCTCCTACGAGCAGTACTTC; CDR3 protein: CASSPSDSSYEQYF; clone size: many; D gene: NA; V gene: TRBV4-1; J gene: TRBJ2-7
CDR3 DNA: TGTGCCAGCAGGCTAGCGGGAGGGCGAGGTACGCAGTATTTT; CDR3 protein: CASRLAGGRGTQYF; clone size: NA; D gene: TRBD2; V gene: TRBV11-2; J gene: TRBJ2-3
CDR3 DNA: TGTGCCAGCAGTTTAACAGTAGGCTACGAGCAGTACTTC; CDR3 protein: CASSLTVGYEQYF; clone size: many; D gene: NA; V gene: TRBV28; J gene: TRBJ2-7
CDR3 DNA: TGTGCCAGCAGTGAAGCGCGCGCTGTTCCTGGCGAGCAGTACTTC; CDR3 protein: CASSEARAVPGEQYF; clone size: many; D gene: NA; V gene: TRBV6-1; J gene: TRBJ2-7
CDR3 DNA: TGCGCCAGCAGCCAAGAAGCGCTCGCCGGGGAGCTGTTTTTT; CDR3 protein: CASSQEALAGELFF; clone size: NA; D gene: NA; V gene: TRBV4-3; J gene: TRBJ2-2
CDR3 DNA: TGTGCCAGCAGCCTCGGGACTAGCGGGAGCGAGACCCAGTACTTC; CDR3 protein: CASSLGTSGSETQYF; clone size: NA; D gene: TRBD2; V gene: TRBV9; J gene: TRBJ2-5
CDR3 DNA: TGCGCCAGCAGCCAAGGGGGGGACAGGGGAGTGGAGCAGTTCTTC; CDR3 protein: CASSQGGDRGVEQFF; clone size: many; D gene: TRBD1; V gene: TRBV4-1; J gene: TRBJ2-1
CDR3 DNA: TGTGCCAGCAGCTTAGGGGGGGGACACGTTATTGTGTTTGAGCAGTACTTC; CDR3 protein: CASSLGGGHVIVFEQYF; clone size: NA; D gene: NA; V gene: TRBV11-2; J gene: TRBJ2-7
CDR3 DNA: TGTGCCAGCACTCTAGCGGGAGGTAGAGATACGCAGTATTTT; CDR3 protein: CASTLAGGRDTQYF; clone size: many; D gene: TRBD2; V gene: TRBV6-1; J gene: TRBJ2-3
CDR3 DNA: TGTGCCAGCAGCCCCAATGGACTGAGGCAGTACTTC; CDR3 protein: CASSPNGLRQYF; clone size: NA; D gene: NA; V gene: TRBV7-2; J gene: TRBJ2-7
CDR3 DNA: TGCGCCAGCAGGGGGGAAAATAATTCACCCCTCCACTTT; CDR3 protein: CASRGENNSPLHF; clone size: many; D gene: NA; V gene: TRBV5-1; J gene: TRBJ1-6
CDR3 DNA: TGCAGCGTGGTGTACGGCAACTATGGCTACACCTTC; CDR3 protein: CSVVYGNYGYTF; clone size: few; D gene: NA; V gene: TRBV29-1; J gene: TRBJ1-2
CDR3 DNA: TGTGCCAGCAGCTTAGATAGCGGGAGCTACAATGAGCAGTTCTTC; CDR3 protein: CASSLDSGSYNEQFF; clone size: many; D gene: TRBD2; V gene: TRBV11-2; J gene: TRBJ2-1
CDR3 DNA: TGTGCCAGTAGTAGGACAGGGGTCGGCTACGAGCAGTACTTC; CDR3 protein: CASSRTGVGYEQYF; clone size: many; D gene: TRBD1; V gene: TRBV19; J gene: TRBJ2-7
CDR3 DNA: TGCAGTGCCGGGGCGGTCACCGGGGAGCTGTTTTTT; CDR3 protein: CSAGAVTGELFF; clone size: NA; D gene: NA; V gene: TRBV20-1; J gene: TRBJ2-2
CDR3 DNA: TGTGCCAGCAGCCAGGCACGGCAGGGTGGGGAGACCCAGTACTTC; CDR3 protein: CASSQARQGGETQYF; clone size: NA; D gene: NA; V gene: TRBV7-8; J gene: TRBJ2-5
CDR3 DNA: TGCAGTGCCAGACGGGGGCTAGCTGACACCGGGGAGCTGTTTTTT; CDR3 protein: CSARRGLADTGELFF; clone size: many; D gene: NA; V gene: TRBV20-1; J gene: TRBJ2-2
CDR3 DNA: TGTGCCAGCAGCTCTCCGAGATCACCCCTCCACTTT; CDR3 protein: CASSSPRSPLHF; clone size: NA; D gene: NA; V gene: TRBV7-7; J gene: TRBJ1-6
CDR3 DNA: TGTGCCACTAGCGGAAGGGTCAGGGGGGACAATCGGCCCCAGCATTTT; CDR3 protein: CATSGRVRGDNRPQHF; clone size: NA; D gene: TRBD1; V gene: TRBV15; J gene: TRBJ1-5
CDR3 DNA: TGTGCTAGCAGTCCTGGGACAGGGTTGACCGGGGAGCTGTTTTTT; CDR3 protein: CASSPGTGLTGELFF; clone size: many; D gene: TRBD1; V gene: TRBV7-7; J gene: TRBJ2-2
CDR3 DNA: TGTGCCAGTAAAACGACAGGGGCAACTAATGAAAAACTGTTTTTT; CDR3 protein: CASKTTGATNEKLFF; clone size: NA; D gene: TRBD1; V gene: TRBV19; J gene: TRBJ1-4
CDR3 DNA: TGTGCCAGCAGCGTCGGGACAGGGCCCGGGGAGCTGTTTTTT; CDR3 protein: CASSVGTGPGELFF; clone size: NA; D gene: TRBD1; V gene: TRBV9; J gene: TRBJ2-2
CDR3 DNA: TGCAGCGTGGTGACTAGCTTGGGCTACGAGCAGTACTTC; CDR3 protein: CSVVTSLGYEQYF; clone size: NA; D gene: TRBD2; V gene: TRBV29-1; J gene: TRBJ2-7
CDR3 DNA: TGTGCCAGTAGTAAAATGGGCACCCCATACAATGAGCAGTTCTTC; CDR3 protein: CASSKMGTPYNEQFF; clone size: many; D gene: NA; V gene: TRBV19; J gene: TRBJ2-1
CDR3 DNA: TGTGCCAGCAGCGGTACAGGGGGCCCTTACAATGAGCAGTTCTTC; CDR3 protein: CASSGTGGPYNEQFF; clone size: NA; D gene: TRBD1; V gene: TRBV5-6; J gene: TRBJ2-1
CDR3 DNA: TGCGCCAGCAGCGTAGACAGATACAATGAGCAGTTCTTC; CDR3 protein: CASSVDRYNEQFF; clone size: many; D gene: NA; V gene: TRBV10-2; J gene: TRBJ2-1
CDR3 DNA: TGTGCCAGCAGCCCGGACAGGTTCACAGATACGCAGTATTTT; CDR3 protein: CASSPDRFTDTQYF; clone size: many; D gene: TRBD1; V gene: TRBV7-3; J gene: TRBJ2-3
CDR3 DNA: TGTGCCAGCAGCCCCAGACGGGCGGGTTACACTGAAGCTTTCTTT; CDR3 protein: CASSPRRAGYTEAFF; clone size: NA; D gene: NA; V gene: TRBV3-1; J gene: TRBJ1-1
CDR3 DNA: TGTGCCAGCAGTTACATTGGCAGAGGGACCGGGGAGCTGTTTTTT; CDR3 protein: CASSYIGRGTGELFF; clone size: few; D gene: NA; V gene: TRBV6-5; J gene: TRBJ2-2
CDR3 DNA: TGTGCCAGCAGCTCCCAGGGTGTGAAGGGCGCTAACTATGGCTACACCTTC; CDR3 protein: CASSSQGVKGANYGYTF; clone size: many; D gene: NA; V gene: TRBV28; J gene: TRBJ1-2
CDR3 DNA: TGCAGTGCTAGGGGGACAGCGCATGAAAAACTGTTTTTT; CDR3 protein: CSARGTAHEKLFF; clone size: NA; D gene: TRBD1; V gene: TRBV20-1; J gene: TRBJ1-4
CDR3 DNA: TGTGCCAGTAGGGATAGGACCGGGTACGAGCAGTACTTC; CDR3 protein: CASRDRTGYEQYF; clone size: many; D gene: NA; V gene: TRBV19; J gene: TRBJ2-7
CDR3 DNA: NA; CDR3 protein: CATSKDSSFYICSGGTSRYEQYF; clone size: once; D gene: NA; V gene: TRBV15; J gene: TRBJ2-7
CDR3 DNA: TGTGCCAGCAGTGAGGGGGGCAACTATGGCTACACCTTC; CDR3 protein: CASSEGGNYGYTF; clone size: medium-sized; D gene: NA; V gene: TRBV25-1; J gene: TRBJ1-2
CDR3 DNA: TGCAGTGCTAACCCAGGGGAGACCCAGTACTTC; CDR3 protein: CSANPGETQYF; clone size: many; D gene: NA; V gene: TRBV20-1; J gene: TRBJ2-5
CDR3 DNA: TGCGCCAGCAGCCACCCACCCGGGACTAGCGGCTCCTACGAGCAGTACTTC; CDR3 protein: CASSHPPGTSGSYEQYF; clone size: many; D gene: TRBD2; V gene: TRBV4-1; J gene: TRBJ2-7
CDR3 DNA: TGTGCCAGCAGTTCCTCGGGAGGGGGCAAGCAGTACTTC; CDR3 protein: CASSSSGGGKQYF; clone size: NA; D gene: NA; V gene: TRBV6-2/TRBV6-3; J gene: TRBJ2-7
CDR3 DNA: TGTGCCAGCAGGCCCCGGGTCGCGGGGGGTGGAAACACCATATATTTT; CDR3 protein: CASRPRVAGGGNTIYF; clone size: few; D gene: NA; V gene: TRBV27; J gene: TRBJ1-3
CDR3 DNA: TGTGCCAGCAGCACGGGACAGGGGACCAATGAGCAGTTCTTC; CDR3 protein: CASSTGQGTNEQFF; clone size: many; D gene: TRBD1; V gene: TRBV5-5; J gene: TRBJ2-1
CDR3 DNA: TGCAGTGCTAGTGGGGGAGGAGTACGCGAGACCCAGTACTTC; CDR3 protein: CSASGGGVRETQYF; clone size: NA; D gene: NA; V gene: TRBV20-1; J gene: TRBJ2-5
CDR3 DNA: TGTGCCAGCTCACCACCGGGACAGGCTTTTGGAGGGGAGCTGTTTTTT; CDR3 protein: CASSPPGQAFGGELFF; clone size: NA; D gene: TRBD1; V gene: TRBV7-2; J gene: TRBJ2-2
CDR3 DNA: TGTGCCAGCAGCTTTAACAGGGGCGGCTACACCTTC; CDR3 protein: CASSFNRGGYTF; clone size: medium-sized; D gene: TRBD1; V gene: TRBV7-2; J gene: TRBJ1-2
CDR3 DNA: TGTGCCAGCACTAAGGGACTAGGGAACACCGGGGAGCTGTACTTC; CDR3 protein: CASTKGLGNTGELYF; clone size: NA; D gene: TRBD2; V gene: TRBV6-2/TRBV6-3; J gene: TRBJ2-7
CDR3 DNA: TGCAGTGCCGGGACTGGCTCCTACGAGCAGTACTTC; CDR3 protein: CSAGTGSYEQYF; clone size: NA; D gene: NA; V gene: TRBV20-1; J gene: TRBJ2-7